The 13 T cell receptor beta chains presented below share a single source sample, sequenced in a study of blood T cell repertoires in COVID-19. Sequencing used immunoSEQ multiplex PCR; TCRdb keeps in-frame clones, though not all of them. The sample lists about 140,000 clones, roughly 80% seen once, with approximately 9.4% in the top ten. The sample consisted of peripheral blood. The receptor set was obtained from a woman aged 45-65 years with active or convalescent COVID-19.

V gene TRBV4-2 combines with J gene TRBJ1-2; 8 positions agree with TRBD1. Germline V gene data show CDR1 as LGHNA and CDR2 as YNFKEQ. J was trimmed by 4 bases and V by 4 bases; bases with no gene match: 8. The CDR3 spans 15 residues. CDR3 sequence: CASSLNRDRRYGYTF. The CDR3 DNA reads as TGTGCCAGCAGCCTCAACCGGGACAGGCGCTATGGCTACACCTTC.

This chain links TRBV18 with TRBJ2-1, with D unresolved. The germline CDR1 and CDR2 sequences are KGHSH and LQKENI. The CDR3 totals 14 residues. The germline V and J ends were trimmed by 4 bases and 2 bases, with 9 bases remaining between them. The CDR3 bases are TGTGCCAGCTCACGGTCAGGAACCTACAATGAGCAGTTCTTC. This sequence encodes CASSRSGTYNEQFF.

The CDR3: CASSQTASTPQHF. For the CDR3, the DNA is TGCGCCAGCAGCCAAACCGCCTCTACGCCCCAGCATTTT. The rearrangement links TRBV4-3 to TRBJ1-5; unclear D gene. Trimming pared 2 bases from V and 9 bases from J, leaving 11 bases between. CDR1 LGHNA and CDR2 YSLEER come from the germline V gene. This CDR3 spans 13 amino acids.

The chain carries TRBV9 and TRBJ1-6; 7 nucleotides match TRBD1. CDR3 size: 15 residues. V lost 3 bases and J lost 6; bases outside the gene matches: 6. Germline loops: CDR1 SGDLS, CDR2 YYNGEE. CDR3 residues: CASSAQGGINSPLHF. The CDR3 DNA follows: TGTGCCAGCAGCGCCCAGGGGGGAATTAATTCACCCCTCCACTTT. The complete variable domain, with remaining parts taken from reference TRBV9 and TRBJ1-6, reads DSGVTQTPKHLITATGQRVTLRCSPRSGDLSVYWYQQSLDQGLQFLIQYYNGEERAKGNILERFSAQQFPDLHSELNLSSLELGDSALYFCASSAQGGINSPLHFGNGTRLTVT.

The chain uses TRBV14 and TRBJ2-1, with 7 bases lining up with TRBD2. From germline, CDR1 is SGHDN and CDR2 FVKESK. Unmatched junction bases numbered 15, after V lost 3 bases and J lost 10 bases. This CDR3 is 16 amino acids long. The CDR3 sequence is CASSQRLGGGSIEQFF. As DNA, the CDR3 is TGTGCCAGCAGCCAGAGATTGGGGGGGGGTTCCATCGAGCAGTTCTTC.

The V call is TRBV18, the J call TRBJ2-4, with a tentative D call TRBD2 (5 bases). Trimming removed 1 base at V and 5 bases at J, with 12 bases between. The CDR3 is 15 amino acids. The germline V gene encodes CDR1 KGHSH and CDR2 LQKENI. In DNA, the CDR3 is TGTGCCAGCTCACCACGAGGGTATGTTCAAAACATTCAGTACTTC. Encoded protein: CASSPRGYVQNIQYF.

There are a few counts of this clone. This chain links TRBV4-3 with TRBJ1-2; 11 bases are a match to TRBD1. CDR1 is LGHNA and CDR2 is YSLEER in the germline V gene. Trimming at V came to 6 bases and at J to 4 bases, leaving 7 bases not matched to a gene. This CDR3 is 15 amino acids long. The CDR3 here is CASSLSGTGGYGYTF. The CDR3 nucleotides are TGCGCCAGCAGTCTATCCGGGACAGGGGGCTATGGCTACACCTTC.

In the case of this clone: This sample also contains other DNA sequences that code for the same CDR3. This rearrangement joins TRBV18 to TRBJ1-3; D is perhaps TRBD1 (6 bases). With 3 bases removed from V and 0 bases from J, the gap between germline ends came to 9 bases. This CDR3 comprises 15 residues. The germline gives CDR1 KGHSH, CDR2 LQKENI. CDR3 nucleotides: TGTGCCAGCTCACCTACAGGGAACTCTGGAAACACCATATATTTT. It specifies CASSPTGNSGNTIYF. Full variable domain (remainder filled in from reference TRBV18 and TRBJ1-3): NAGVMQNPRHLVRRRGQEARLRCSPMKGHSHVYWYRQLPEEGLKFMVYLQKENIIDESGMPKERFSAEFPKEGPSILRIQQVVRGDSAAYFCASSPTGNSGNTIYFGEGSWLTVV.

The CDR3 sequence is CASSIQTGSAFF. CDR3 bases: TGTGCCAGCAGCATACAAACAGGATCGGCTTTCTTT. The chain carries TRBV7-9 and TRBJ1-1, with D possibly being TRBD1 (5 bases). Trimming removed 5 bases at V and 11 bases at J, with 15 bases between. Germline values: CDR1 SEHNR, CDR2 FQNEAQ (reference sequence). The length of the CDR3 is 12 residues. The full variable domain, with the rest looked up from reference TRBV7-9 and TRBJ1-1, is DTGVSQNPRHKITKRGQNVTFRCDPISEHNRLYWYRQTLGQGPEFLTYFQNEAQLEKSRLLSDRFSAERPKGSFSTLEIQRTEQGDSAMYLCASSIQTGSAFFGQGTRLTVV.

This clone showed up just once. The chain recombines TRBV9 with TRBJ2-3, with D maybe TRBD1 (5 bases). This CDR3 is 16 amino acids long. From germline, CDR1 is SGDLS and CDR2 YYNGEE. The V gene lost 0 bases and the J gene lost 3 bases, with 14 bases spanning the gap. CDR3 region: CASSVDRVRATDTQYF. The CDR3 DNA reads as TGTGCCAGCAGCGTAGATAGGGTCAGGGCGACAGATACGCAGTATTTT.

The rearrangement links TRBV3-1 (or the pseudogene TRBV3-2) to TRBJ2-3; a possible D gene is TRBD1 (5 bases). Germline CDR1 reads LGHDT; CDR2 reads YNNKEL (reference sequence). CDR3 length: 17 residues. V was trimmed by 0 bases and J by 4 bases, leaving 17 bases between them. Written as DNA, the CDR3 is TGTGCCAGCAGCCAAGAATCAGGGTTCCTACAAGCAGATACGCAGTATTTT. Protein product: CASSQESGFLQADTQYF.

The CDR3: CASSRLAGALWEQYF. In DNA, the CDR3 is TGTGCCAGCAGCAGACTAGCGGGGGCCTTGTGGGAGCAGTACTTC. The chain couples TRBV7-3 to TRBJ2-7; 12 bases line up with TRBD2. This CDR3 is 15 amino acids long. V gave up 5 bases and J gave up 7 bases; unmatched junction bases: 9. Looked up from germline, CDR1 is SGHTA and CDR2 is FQGTGA. The variable domain in full, with the rest retrieved from reference TRBV7-3 and TRBJ2-7, is GAGVSQTPSNKVTEKGKYVELRCDPISGHTALYWYRQSLGQGPEFLIYFQGTGAADDSGLPNDRFFAVRPEGSVSTLKIQRTERGDSAVYLCASSRLAGALWEQYFGPGTRLTVT.

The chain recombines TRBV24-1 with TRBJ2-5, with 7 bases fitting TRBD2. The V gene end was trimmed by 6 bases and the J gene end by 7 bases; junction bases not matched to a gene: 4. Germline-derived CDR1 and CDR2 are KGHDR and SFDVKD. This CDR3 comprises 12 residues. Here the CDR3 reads CATSSTGGTQYF. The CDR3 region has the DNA TGTGCCACCAGTAGCACGGGGGGGACCCAGTACTTC.